What follows describes a single T cell receptor (beta chain). Its antigen is unknown. Base qualities are missing; no much larger clone stands one base away. In light of the paper, this sample's treatment or condition label describes: allogeneic hematopoietic cell transplantation with graft depleted of TCRalphabeta T cells and CD19 B cells. The children who served as transplant recipients had been given grafts of TCRalphabeta/CD19-depleted allogeneic hematopoietic cells. Library creation used PCR. Sequencing used an Illumina HiSeq 2500. TCR library preparation used molecular barcoding, with unique molecular identifiers applied to normalize quantification of the TCRbeta repertoire. TCRdb reworked the public reads: Q25 trimming with fastp, MiXCR clone assembly, productive beta chains retained. Rows merge per CDR3 protein into single entries with the most common DNA and genes. The sample includes 500,000 to 750,000 distinct CDR3 sequences, with about an eighth observed a single time. Around 2.2% of the sample rests with the top ten.

The CDR3 runs 16 amino acids, cysteine and phenylalanine included. Here the CDR3 DNA is all that survives: 48 bases in frame from base 1. The germline V gene gives CDR1 as LGHNA and CDR2 as YNFKEQ. Germline trimming amounts to 6 bases on V and 3 bases on J, with 12 as the count of junction bases outside the gene matches. The sample comes from a study of T-cell reconstitution after alpha-beta-depleted transplantation in children (dated by TCRdb to about 2016). Broadly, across the study: Using TCR repertoire profiling, the study quantitatively followed how T-cell immune reconstitution unfolded in children after TCRalphabeta/CD19-depleted allogeneic hematopoietic cell transplantation.

General findings and caveats noted by the study authors: The apparently early alphabetaT-cell count recovery about two months after transplant was reportedly dependent on only several hundred rapidly expanded clones derived from non-depleted graft cells. In some patients, the high TCRbeta diversity seen at day 60 was put down to recipient T cells and intrathymic progenitors that had survived conditioning. Over the following months the frequencies of hyperexpanded clones went down, and after one year T-cell counts and TCRbeta diversity were mostly credited to newly produced T cells.

The chain is assembled from TRBV4-2 and TRBJ2-5; TRBD1 agrees with 8 junctional bases. This specimen consisted of PBMCs, mostly from graft donor cells, obtained 360 days after TCRalphabeta/CD19-depleted stem cell transplant. The receptor comes from a male patient between 10 and 17 years old who had a stem cell transplant for acute myeloid leukemia, so the T cells may come from the graft donor. The DNA reads TGTGCCAGCAGATGGACAGGGACGTGGGGCGAAGAGACCCAGTACTTC. Translated, it gives CASRWTGTWGEETQYF.